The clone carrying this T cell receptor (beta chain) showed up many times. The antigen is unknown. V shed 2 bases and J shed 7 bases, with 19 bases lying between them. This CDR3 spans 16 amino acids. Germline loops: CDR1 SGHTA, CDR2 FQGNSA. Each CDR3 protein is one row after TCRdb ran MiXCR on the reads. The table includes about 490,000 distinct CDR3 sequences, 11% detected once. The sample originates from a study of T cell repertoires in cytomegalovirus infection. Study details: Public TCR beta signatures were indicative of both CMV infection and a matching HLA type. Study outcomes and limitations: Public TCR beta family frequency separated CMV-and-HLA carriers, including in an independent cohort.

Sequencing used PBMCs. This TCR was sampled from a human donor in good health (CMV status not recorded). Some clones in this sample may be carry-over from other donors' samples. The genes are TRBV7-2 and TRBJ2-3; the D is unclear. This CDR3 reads CASSLLPGPRIYTQYF. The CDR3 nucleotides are TGTGCCAGCAGCTTACTACCGGGCCCCCGCATATATACGCAGTATTTT. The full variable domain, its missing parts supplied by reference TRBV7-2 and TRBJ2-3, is GAGVSQSPSNKVTEKGKDVELRCDPISGHTALYWYRQSLGQGLEFLIYFQGNSAPDKSGLPSDRFSAERTGGSVSTLTIQRTQQEDSAVYLCASSLLPGPRIYTQYFGPGTRLTVL.